The entry below gives a single TCR beta chain sequence along with its context. Antigen unknown. Germline CDR1 reads MNHEY; CDR2 reads SVGEGT. After removal of 2 bases from V and 5 bases from J, the junction contained 11 bases not matched to a gene. The CDR3 loop spans 17 amino acids. Assay used: immunoSEQ multiplex PCR; TCRdb lists only in-frame clones, some missing. The sample contains about 200,000 clones, approximately 92% of which appear only once. This sample stems from a study of T cell responses to AZD1222 COVID-19 vaccine. Study overall: The analysis combined second doses at about 4 or about 12 weeks. Study findings and constraints: Nearly half of spike-specific TCRs reportedly target unmutated variant regions. At baseline, seropositivity was found in only a handful of AZD1222 recipients. Donors were chiefly white British, with a greater number of females, and clonal diversity was perhaps underestimated.

The source material was peripheral blood, sampled on day 0 of AZD1222 vaccination. The chain combines TRBV6-2 or TRBV6-3 with TRBJ2-3; the match to TRBD2 covers 9 bases. The source is an adult in good health. The CDR3 DNA reads TGTGCCAGCAGTTACGACTCTAGCGGGGTTGGTGGAGATACGCAGTATTTT. The encoded protein is CASSYDSSGVGGDTQYF.